The entry that follows covers one T cell receptor (beta chain) sequence. V was shortened by 2 bases and J by 0 bases, with 8 bases between the two germline ends. The CDR3 covers 14 residues. Germline CDR1 is SGDLS and CDR2 is YYNGEE. This record belongs to a study of patients and donors after allogeneic stem cell transplantation. TCRdb re-derived calls from the RT-PCR reads in MiXCR, one entry per CDR3 protein. The table shows some 960,000 distinct CDR3 sequences, with over 15% occurring only once. This sequence originates from a human donor who was either an allogeneic HSCT recipient or a stem cell or donor lymphocyte infusion donor (not recorded which). It is not recorded whose cells these are; they may come from a transplant donor. The chain combines TRBV9 with TRBJ2-5; unclear D gene. The specimen sequenced was blood, either unsorted or a sorted T cell fraction (not recorded which). The CDR3 spells CASSVTVYQETQYF. CDR3 sequence (DNA): TGTGCCAGCAGCGTGACCGTGTACCAAGAGACCCAGTACTTC.